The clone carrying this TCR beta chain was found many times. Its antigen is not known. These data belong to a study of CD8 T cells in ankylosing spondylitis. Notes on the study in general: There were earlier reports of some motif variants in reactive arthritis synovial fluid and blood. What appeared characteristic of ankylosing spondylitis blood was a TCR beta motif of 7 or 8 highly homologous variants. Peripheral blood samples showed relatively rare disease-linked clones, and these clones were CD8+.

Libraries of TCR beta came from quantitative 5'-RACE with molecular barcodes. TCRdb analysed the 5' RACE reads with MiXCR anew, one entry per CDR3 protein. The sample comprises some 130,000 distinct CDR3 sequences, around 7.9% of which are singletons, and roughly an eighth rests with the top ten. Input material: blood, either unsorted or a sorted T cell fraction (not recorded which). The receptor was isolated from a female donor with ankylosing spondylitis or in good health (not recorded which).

The chain's CDR3 is CSARLETNYGYTF. The CDR3 coding sequence is TGCAGTGCTAGACTCGAAACTAACTATGGCTACACCTTC. The chain carries TRBV20-1 and TRBJ1-2; D unresolved. V was shortened by 2 bases and J by 0 bases, with 7 bases between the two germline ends. Germline CDR1 reads DFQATT; CDR2 reads SNEGSKA (reference sequence). This CDR3 spans 13 amino acids.